The T cell receptor (beta chain) under discussion was sequenced for a study of T cell changes during pregnancy in multiple sclerosis. This clone is a singleton in its sample. Repertoires were generated with immunoSEQ multiplex PCR, while TCRdb's copy carries only in-frame clones and drops some. The table lists tens of thousands of clones, about 92% of them singletons. The source was peripheral blood, collected in the first trimester of pregnancy. The receptor was isolated from a female donor with multiple sclerosis, enrolled in a pregnancy study.

DNA of the CDR3: TGTGCCAGTAGGCTTCAACAGGGTTCTAATCAGCCCCAGCATTTT. Amino acid sequence: CASRLQQGSNQPQHF. The chain links TRBV19 to TRBJ1-5; a possible D gene is TRBD1 (6 bases). The germline CDR1 and CDR2 sequences are LNHDA and SQIVND (reference sequence). The length of the CDR3 is 15 residues. V was shortened by 6 bases and J by 4 bases, with 16 bases between the two germline ends. The full variable domain, completed using reference TRBV19 and TRBJ1-5, is DGGITQSPKYLFRKEGQNVTLSCEQNLNHDAMYWYRQDPGQGLRLIYYSQIVNDFQKGDIAEGYSVSREKKESFPLTVTSAQKNPTAFYLCASRLQQGSNQPQHFGDGTRLSIL.